This is a list of T cell receptor beta chains from one sample in a study of shared clonotypes between healthy human individuals. Profiled with immunoSEQ multiplex PCR; TCRdb holds only in-frame clones, not every one. The data show over a million clones, roughly 74% seen once. Sequencing was done on a sample of memory CD4+ T cells from PBMCs. Receptor source: a man aged 18 to 30 in good health. Some clones in this sample may be carry-over from other donors' samples. The CDR3 runs from the conserved cysteine through the conserved F or W. The D gene is left open where the match is weak. Not every row has a clone size; where given, it reads once, few, many or a size class.

len: 16; d_gene: -; abundance: -; j_gene: TRBJ2-2; v_gene: TRBV6-6; CDR3nt: TGTGCCAGCAGTTACACTTTGCAGGGGGGCACCGGGGAGCTGTTTTTT; CDR3aa: CASSYTLQGGTGELFF
len: 16; d_gene: -; abundance: -; j_gene: TRBJ1-4; v_gene: TRBV5-1; CDR3nt: TGCGCCAGCAGCTCGTACCCGGGACAACTAAATGAAAAACTGTTTTTT; CDR3aa: CASSSYPGQLNEKLFF
len: 13; d_gene: -; abundance: -; j_gene: TRBJ1-1; v_gene: TRBV7-3; CDR3nt: TGTGCCAGCAGCACAGTGAGGGGGGCTGAAGCTTTCTTT; CDR3aa: CASSTVRGAEAFF
len: 13; d_gene: -; abundance: -; j_gene: TRBJ1-5; v_gene: TRBV6-1; CDR3nt: TGTGCCAGCAGCGGGGACTTAAATCAGCCCCAGCATTTT; CDR3aa: CASSGDLNQPQHF
len: 16; d_gene: TRBD2; abundance: -; j_gene: TRBJ2-7; v_gene: TRBV27; CDR3nt: TGTGCCAGCAGTTTTATTAGCGGGAGGGCCCTCTACGAGCAGTACTTC; CDR3aa: CASSFISGRALYEQYF
len: 16; d_gene: TRBD2; abundance: -; j_gene: TRBJ2-1; v_gene: TRBV12-5; CDR3nt: TGTGCTAGTGGTTTGGCTAGCGGGAGGGCCTACAATGAGCAGTTCTTC; CDR3aa: CASGLASGRAYNEQFF
len: 15; d_gene: -; abundance: -; j_gene: TRBJ2-5; v_gene: TRBV11-2; CDR3nt: TGTGCCAGCAGCTTAGAGGGTCGGCCACAAGAGACCCAGTACTTC; CDR3aa: CASSLEGRPQETQYF
len: 13; d_gene: -; abundance: few; j_gene: TRBJ1-5; v_gene: TRBV30; CDR3nt: TGTGCCTGGAGTGCGGGTGGCAATCAGCCCCAGCATTTT; CDR3aa: CAWSAGGNQPQHF
len: 15; d_gene: TRBD2; abundance: -; j_gene: TRBJ2-1; v_gene: TRBV7-2; CDR3nt: TGTGCCAGCAGCGGAGCGGGAGCGTCCTACAATGAGCAGTTCTTC; CDR3aa: CASSGAGASYNEQFF
len: 14; d_gene: -; abundance: -; j_gene: TRBJ2-5; v_gene: TRBV5-4; CDR3nt: TGTGCCAGCAGCTTTACCGGCGTGATGGCGACCCAGTACTTC; CDR3aa: CASSFTGVMATQYF
len: 13; d_gene: -; abundance: -; j_gene: TRBJ2-2; v_gene: TRBV6-1; CDR3nt: TGTGCCAGCAGTGAAGGGAACACCGGGGAGCTGTTTTTT; CDR3aa: CASSEGNTGELFF
len: 18; d_gene: -; abundance: few; j_gene: TRBJ2-5; v_gene: TRBV7-8; CDR3nt: TGTGCCAGCAGCTTTGATTCTTTCAGGACAGGGAGGGGAGAGACCCAGTACTTC; CDR3aa: CASSFDSFRTGRGETQYF
len: 16; d_gene: -; abundance: once; j_gene: TRBJ2-2; v_gene: TRBV6-1; CDR3nt: TGTGCCAGCAGTGCTCCCAACAGGGTAGGAACCGGGGAGCTGTTTTTT; CDR3aa: CASSAPNRVGTGELFF
len: 15; d_gene: -; abundance: -; j_gene: TRBJ2-3; v_gene: TRBV5-4; CDR3nt: TGTGCCAGCAGCCTCCGGGGCCAGTGGCGAGATACGCAGTATTTT; CDR3aa: CASSLRGQWRDTQYF
len: 15; d_gene: -; abundance: once; j_gene: TRBJ2-3; v_gene: TRBV18; CDR3nt: TGTGCCAGCTCACCACCGGGTAGTATCACAGATACGCAGTATTTT; CDR3aa: CASSPPGSITDTQYF
len: 14; d_gene: -; abundance: -; j_gene: TRBJ1-4; v_gene: TRBV28; CDR3nt: TGTGCCAGCCGAGACTCTGCAACTAATGAAAAACTGTTTTTT; CDR3aa: CASRDSATNEKLFF